The 8 T cell receptor beta chains below all came from one sample that was sequenced in a study of beta chain features in type 1 diabetes. The whole isolated RNA underwent reverse transcription, so sequencing captured expressed TCRB transcripts. Only in-frame clones appear in the TCRdb table, and some are missing; sequencing was by immunoSEQ multiplex PCR. The profile shows fewer than 70,000 clones, about 64% of them singletons. Their antigens are not known. Study observations and caveats: All four CD4+ subsets from Type 1 diabetes patients carried moderately but significantly shorter TCRB CDR3s.

The sequenced sample consisted of stem cell memory CD4+ T cells from blood. All receptors derive from a woman aged 25 to 39 with type 1 diabetes.

This rearrangement joins TRBV6-5 to TRBJ1-1; a possible D gene is TRBD1 (6 bases). The CDR3 is made up of 14 amino acids. Trimming removed 6 bases at V and 1 base at J, with 12 bases between. Per germline, CDR1 MNHEY and CDR2 SVGAGI. The CDR3 loop reads CASRPGQPNTEAFF. The CDR3 DNA reads as TGTGCCAGCAGGCCCGGACAGCCGAACACTGAAGCTTTCTTT.

The chain is built from TRBV7-9 and TRBJ2-1; TRBD2 aligns across 7 bases. CDR3 size: 15 residues. Germline values: CDR1 SEHNR, CDR2 FQNEAQ (reference sequence). The trim removed 1 base at V and 8 bases at J, leaving 8 bases unmatched. This CDR3 reads CASSLVGGSGYEQFF. DNA of the CDR3: TGTGCCAGCAGCTTAGTCGGCGGGAGTGGGTATGAGCAGTTCTTC.

The rearrangement joins TRBV12-5 to TRBJ1-5; no clear D. The germline V gene has CDR1 LGHNT and CDR2 FRNRAP. With 1 base removed from V and 6 bases from J, the gap between germline ends came to 7 bases. The CDR3 has 13 amino acids. CDR3 sequence reads: CASGLEEGQPQHF. For the CDR3, the DNA is TGTGCTAGTGGTTTGGAAGAGGGTCAGCCCCAGCATTTT.

The V call is TRBV6-6, the J call TRBJ2-7; D possibly corresponds to TRBD1 (5 bases). The CDR3 is 14 residues long. Trimming shortened V by 5 bases and J by 7 bases, and 18 bases separated the two germline ends. Germline CDR1 MNHNY, CDR2 SVGAGI (reference sequence). This chain's CDR3 is CASSRDSPSGEQYF. The CDR3 coding sequence is TGTGCCAGCAGTCGAGACTCTCCCTCAGGGGAGCAGTACTTC.

CDR3 in amino acids: CASSDMPSGNYEQYF. The DNA of the CDR3 is TGTGCCAGCAGTGATATGCCTAGCGGAAACTACGAGCAGTACTTC. The chain recombines TRBV6-1 with TRBJ2-7; 7 bases are a match to TRBD2. Per germline, CDR1 MNHNS and CDR2 SASEGT. CDR3 size: 15 residues. Trimming took 3 bases from V and 3 from J; bases not matched to a gene: 8.

V usage is TRBV30 and J usage is TRBJ2-7; unclear D gene. Trimming cost V 1 base and J 4 bases, with 5 bases left between them. CDR3 length: 11 amino acids. Germline V gene data show CDR1 as GTSNPN and CDR2 as SVGIG (reference sequence). The CDR3: CAWSAPYEQYF. CDR3 nucleotide sequence: TGTGCCTGGAGTGCCCCGTACGAGCAGTACTTC.

V and J are TRBV27 and TRBJ1-2, with 10 bases lining up with TRBD1. CDR1 MNHEY and CDR2 SMNVEV come from the germline V gene (reference sequence). The J segment lost 6 bases and the V segment lost 4 bases, leaving 8 bases of the junction unmatched. This CDR3 comprises 15 residues. CDR3 protein: CASSSPGQGFHGYTF. CDR3 coding DNA: TGTGCCAGCAGTTCGCCGGGACAGGGGTTTCATGGCTACACCTTC.

In this sample, this clone turned up once. CDR3 DNA: TGTGCCAGCTCACCTCCGGGACTAGCGGGAGAGGAGACCCAGTACTTC. Amino acids: CASSPPGLAGEETQYF. The chain links TRBV18 to TRBJ2-5; 14 bases agree with TRBD2. V was clipped by 3 bases and J by 5 bases; unmatched bases: 5. Germline CDR1 is KGHSH and CDR2 is LQKENI. The CDR3 contains 16 residues. Together with reference TRBV18 and TRBJ2-5, the CDR3 gives the full variable domain: NAGVMQNPRHLVRRRGQEARLRCSPMKGHSHVYWYRQLPEEGLKFMVYLQKENIIDESGMPKERFSAEFPKEGPSILRIQQVVRGDSAAYFCASSPPGLAGEETQYFGPGTRLLVL.